This T cell receptor (beta chain) was sequenced during a study of cytomegalovirus exposure and HLA in healthy donors. The CDR3 consists of 15 residues. The germline V gene has CDR1 SQVTM and CDR2 ANQGSEA. The V gene end was trimmed by 1 base and the J gene end by 0 bases; junction bases not matched to a gene: 4. Using immunoSEQ multiplex PCR, the repertoire was profiled, and TCRdb retains in-frame clones only, with some absent. Seen here are 130,000 or so clones, 70% to 90% observed once, and the top ten hold roughly 6.5%. This receptor was taken from a woman aged 25 to 39 in good health and CMV-seropositive. This chain uses TRBV29-1 with TRBJ2-7; 9 nucleotides agree with TRBD1. Sequencing input: PBMCs. The chain's CDR3 is CSVEVRDRDSYEQYF. The CDR3 DNA is TGCAGCGTTGAAGTGAGGGACAGGGACTCCTACGAGCAGTACTTC.